This T cell receptor beta chain is drawn from a study of T cell responses to AZD1222 COVID-19 vaccine (dated by TCRdb to 2020 to 2023). A note on the overall study: AZD1222 recipients with second doses at about 4 weeks or about 12 weeks were pooled, because spike-specific TCR depth and breadth did not differ between schedules. A total of 230 or so trial participants underwent TCR sequencing, of whom roughly 210 received two doses of AZD1222 and some 26 received two doses of the MenACWY control vaccine. Enrollment into the trials was organized by age into subgroups of 18-55, 56-69 and 70-plus years, and those subgroups contained approximately 160, 26 and 62 TCR-sequenced participants, respectively.

Paper-wide results and their limitations: In the small 56-69-year group, the increase in depth fell short of significance, most likely because of low power. Because no day 14 peak-response samples were available, repertoires were characterized only after the peak T cell response. Conclusions about previously exposed vaccinees are limited because only five to seven AZD1222 recipients were SARS-CoV-2 seropositive at baseline. Participants were mostly white British and included more females than males, and it was suggested by the authors that clonal diversity may have been underestimated. Epitopes outside the regions mutated in the B.1.351 and B.1.1.7 variants were reportedly recognized by nearly half of the unique spike-specific TCRs. After two AZD1222 doses, spike-specific TCR breadth and depth were significantly higher than at day 0 and than in MenACWY recipients. Vaccine-associated CD4 TCRs spanned the whole spike protein, with dominant responses in regions 160-218 and 743-854.

Concerning this clone itself: Its antigen specificity is not known. Per-nucleotide qualities are absent, and no much larger clonotype sits a single base away.

The CDR3 regions of human TCRbeta chains were subjected to immunosequencing. On the authors' methods: TCRs in the repertoires were matched against a reference library of SARS-CoV-2-specific TCRs that had been generated with the MIRA antigen-specificity platform. Breadth was defined as the fraction of unique TCRs that were SARS-CoV-2-associated, and depth was defined as the fraction of total T cells that were SARS-CoV-2-associated. Using the MIRA data, each spike-specific TCR was assigned both to the spike region to which the TCR was reactive and to a CD4 or CD8 class. Log10-transformed breadth and depth values were compared by one-way ANOVA with Sidak's multiple comparisons tests. TCRdb took this table from immuneACCESS and kept in-frame rearrangements with V and J called. Such tables lack part of the clones; where checked against another copy, unresolved V genes explain under half of the gap, and the rest is unexplained. V and J calls and clone size are as listed in that table; D and trimming were resolved from the DNA. In all, the sample holds about 92,000 clones, and approximately 87% of those were seen once. 26% of the sample is in the top ten clones.

The CDR3 numbers 15 residues from cysteine through phenylalanine. Solely the CDR3 DNA is kept, with 45 bases framed from the first base. Between the V and J ends, shortened by 3 bases and 0 bases respectively, the junction contains 10 bases. In the germline V gene (reference sequence), CDR1 corresponds to SEHNR and CDR2 to FQNEAQ. This specimen's time point label, interpreted: baseline before first vaccination. Vaccinee samples were obtained from the UK trials COV001 and COV002, which included a single-blind randomized controlled phase 2/3 trial of AZD1222 (ChAdOx1 nCoV-19) in healthy adults. For TCRbeta chain sequencing, PBMC samples were collected from trial participants at day 0 and at day 28 after the second dose.

This clonotype was obtained from an adult in good health. The rearrangement joined TRBV7-9 to TRBJ2-3; possibly the D gene is TRBD2, per 6 matching bases. The material sequenced was peripheral blood, taken on day 0 of AZD1222 vaccination. The CDR3 sequence is CASSLEGKSTDTQYF. The nucleotide sequence reads as follows: TGTGCCAGCAGCTTGGAGGGTAAGAGCACAGATACGCAGTATTTT.